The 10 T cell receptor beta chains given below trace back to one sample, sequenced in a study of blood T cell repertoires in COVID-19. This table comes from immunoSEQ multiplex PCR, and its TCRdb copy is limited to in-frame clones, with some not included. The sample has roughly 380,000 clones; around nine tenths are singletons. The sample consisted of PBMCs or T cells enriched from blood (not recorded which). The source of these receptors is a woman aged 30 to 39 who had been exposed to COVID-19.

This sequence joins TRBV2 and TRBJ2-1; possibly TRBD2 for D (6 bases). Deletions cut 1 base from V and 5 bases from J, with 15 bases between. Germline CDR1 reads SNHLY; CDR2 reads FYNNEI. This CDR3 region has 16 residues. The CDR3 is CASSEGWTKGDNEQFF. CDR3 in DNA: TGTGCCAGCAGTGAAGGGTGGACTAAAGGGGACAATGAGCAGTTCTTC.

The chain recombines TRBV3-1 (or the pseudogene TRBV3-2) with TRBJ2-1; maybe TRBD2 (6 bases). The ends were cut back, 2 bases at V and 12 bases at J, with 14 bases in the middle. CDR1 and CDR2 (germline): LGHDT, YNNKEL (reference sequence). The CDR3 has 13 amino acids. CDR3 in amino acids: CASSQKGLGGQFF. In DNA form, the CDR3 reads TGTGCCAGCAGCCAAAAAGGCCTCGGGGGGCAGTTCTTC.

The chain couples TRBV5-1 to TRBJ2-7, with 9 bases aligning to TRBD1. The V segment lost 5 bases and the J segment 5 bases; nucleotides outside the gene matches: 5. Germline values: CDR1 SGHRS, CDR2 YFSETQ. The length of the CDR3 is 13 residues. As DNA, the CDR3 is TGCGCCAGCAGGTCCGGGACAGGGAACGAGCAGTACTTC. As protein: CASRSGTGNEQYF.

The CDR3 region has the DNA TGTGCCAGCAGCTTATACGGACAGGAAGGGAGAGAGAACTATGGCTACACCTTC. This encodes CASSLYGQEGRENYGYTF. V is TRBV11-3 and J is TRBJ1-2; 7 nucleotides agree with TRBD1. Looked up from germline, CDR1 is SGHNT and CDR2 is YENEEA. The CDR3 has 18 amino acids. With 2 bases clipped from V and 2 bases from J, the junction kept 14 bases outside the gene matches.

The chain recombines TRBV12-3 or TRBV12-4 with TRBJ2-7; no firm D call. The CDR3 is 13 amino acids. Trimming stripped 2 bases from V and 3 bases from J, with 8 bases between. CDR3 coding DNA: TGTGCCAGCAGTTTAAACTTCAACTACGAGCAGTACTTC. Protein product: CASSLNFNYEQYF.

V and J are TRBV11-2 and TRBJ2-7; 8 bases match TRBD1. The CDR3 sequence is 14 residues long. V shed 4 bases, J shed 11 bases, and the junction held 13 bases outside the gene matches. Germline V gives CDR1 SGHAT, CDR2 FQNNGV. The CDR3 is CASSSTRGRRGEYF. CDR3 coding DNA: TGTGCCAGCAGCTCAACCAGGGGGCGGAGGGGGGAGTACTTC.

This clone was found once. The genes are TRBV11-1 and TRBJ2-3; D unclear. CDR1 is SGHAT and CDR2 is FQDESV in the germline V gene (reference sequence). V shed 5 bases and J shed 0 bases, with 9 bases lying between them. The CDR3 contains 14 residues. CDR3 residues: CASSPDWSTDTQYF. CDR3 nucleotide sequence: TGTGCCAGCAGCCCCGACTGGAGCACAGATACGCAGTATTTT.

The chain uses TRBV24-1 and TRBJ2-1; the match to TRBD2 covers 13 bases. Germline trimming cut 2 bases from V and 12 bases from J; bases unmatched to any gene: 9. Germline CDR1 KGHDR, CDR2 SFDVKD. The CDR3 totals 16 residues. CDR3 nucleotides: TGTGCCACCAGTGATTCGTTCACTAGCGGGGGGGTGTTGCAGTTCTTC. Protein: CATSDSFTSGGVLQFF.

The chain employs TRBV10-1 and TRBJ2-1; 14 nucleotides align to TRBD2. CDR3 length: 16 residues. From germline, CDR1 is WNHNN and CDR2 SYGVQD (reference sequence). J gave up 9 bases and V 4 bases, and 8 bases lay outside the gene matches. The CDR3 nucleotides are TGCGCCAGCAGTGTAGCCGGGACTAGCGGGAGAGTTGAGCAGTTCTTC. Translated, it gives CASSVAGTSGRVEQFF.

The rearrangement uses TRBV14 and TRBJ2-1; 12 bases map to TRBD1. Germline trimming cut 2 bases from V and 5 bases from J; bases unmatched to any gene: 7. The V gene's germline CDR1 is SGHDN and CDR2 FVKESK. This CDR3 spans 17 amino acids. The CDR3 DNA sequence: TGTGCCAGCAGCCAAATATTTGGGACAGGGGGCCACAATGAGCAGTTCTTC. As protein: CASSQIFGTGGHNEQFF.